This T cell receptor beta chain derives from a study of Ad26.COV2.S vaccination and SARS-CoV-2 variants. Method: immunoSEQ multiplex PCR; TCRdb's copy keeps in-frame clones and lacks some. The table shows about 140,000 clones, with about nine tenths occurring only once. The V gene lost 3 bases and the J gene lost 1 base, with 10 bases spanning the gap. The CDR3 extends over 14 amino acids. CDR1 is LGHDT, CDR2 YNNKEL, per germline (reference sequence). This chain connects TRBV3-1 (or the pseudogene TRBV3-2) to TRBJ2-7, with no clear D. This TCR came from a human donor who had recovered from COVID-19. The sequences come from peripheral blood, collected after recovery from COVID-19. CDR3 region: CASSHQESSYEQYF. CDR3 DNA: TGTGCCAGCAGCCATCAGGAATCTTCCTACGAGCAGTACTTC.